This paragraph reports one TCR beta chain. This entry comes from a study of beta chain features in type 1 diabetes. Germline values: CDR1 SGDLS, CDR2 YYNGEE. The CDR3 length is 13 residues. V was cut by 6 bases and J by 1 base, with 10 bases left in between. Every bit of the isolated RNA underwent reverse transcription, so sequencing read expressed TCRB transcripts. Sequenced by immunoSEQ multiplex PCR; TCRdb stores in-frame clones only, minus some. The sample contains some 300,000 clones, 7% to 9% of which appear only once. The sample was central memory CD4+ T cells from blood. The rearrangement joins TRBV9 to TRBJ1-1, with no clear D. The source is a woman aged 18-35 years in good health. CDR3 sequence: CASNQGRNTEAFF. The DNA of the CDR3 is TGTGCCAGCAACCAAGGAAGGAACACTGAAGCTTTCTTT.